The 13 T cell receptor beta chains below come from one sample, sequenced in a study of OX40 agonist ivuxolimab in advanced cancers. Generated by immunoSEQ multiplex PCR, the TCRdb table keeps only in-frame clones and is missing some. Of tens of thousands of clones detected, 91% appear once; the ten largest clones hold 2% to 3%. Material: CD4+ or CD8+ T cells sorted from blood, obtained in a trial of the OX40 agonist ivuxolimab. Receptors originate from an adult with an advanced solid tumor such as melanoma, head and neck, liver or kidney cancer.

The chain links TRBV6-1 to TRBJ2-1; the D gene is possibly TRBD1 (5 bases). Trimming stripped 0 bases from V and 2 bases from J, with 11 bases between. This CDR3 is built from 16 residues. CDR1 MNHNS and CDR2 SASEGT come from the germline V gene. The CDR3: CASSEALWGAYNEQFF. In DNA form, the CDR3 reads TGTGCCAGCAGTGAAGCGCTATGGGGCGCCTACAATGAGCAGTTCTTC.

V usage is TRBV9 and J usage is TRBJ2-3, with unresolved D. CDR3 length: 15 amino acids. V was trimmed by 4 bases and J by 0 bases, leaving 12 bases between them. Germline CDR1 SGDLS, CDR2 YYNGEE. The CDR3 DNA follows: TGTGCCAGCAGCCCCTGGTTCTTCAGCACAGATACGCAGTATTTT. It encodes CASSPWFFSTDTQYF.

The rearrangement uses TRBV28 and TRBJ2-7, with 9 bases that match TRBD1. CDR1 MDHEN and CDR2 SYDVKM come from the germline V gene. The CDR3 extends over 12 amino acids. V lost 6 bases and J lost 7; bases outside the gene matches: 4. The CDR3 DNA reads TGTGCCAGCAGAGGGACAGGGTGGGAGCAGTACTTC. It translates to CASRGTGWEQYF.

V and J are TRBV7-6 and TRBJ2-7; D is undetermined. V shed 0 bases and J shed 0 bases, with 18 bases lying between them. CDR3 size: 18 residues. The germline CDR1 and CDR2 sequences are SGHVS and FNYEAQ. CDR3 bases: TGTGCCAGCAGCTTAGCGCCCCAAATTGGGATAAGCTCCTACGAGCAGTACTTC. This encodes CASSLAPQIGISSYEQYF.

The CDR3 loop is CASSLETGVSGVGELFF. Here the CDR3 DNA reads TGTGCCAGCAGCTTAGAGACAGGGGTATCCGGCGTCGGGGAGCTGTTTTTT. V and J are TRBV7-8 and TRBJ2-2, with 8 nucleotides matching TRBD1. Looked up from germline, CDR1 is SGHVS and CDR2 is FQNEAQ. V trimming: 1 base; J trimming: 7 bases; junction bases outside the gene matches: 11. The CDR3 sequence is 17 residues long.

This clone was recorded only once. The rearrangement uses TRBV7-9 and TRBJ2-3; D is perhaps TRBD2 (5 bases). Germline V CDR1 and CDR2: SEHNR, FQNEAQ (reference sequence). This CDR3 has 15 residues. The V and J ends lost 2 bases and 0 bases respectively, with 9 bases between them. The CDR3 region has the DNA TGTGCCAGCAGCTTAACGGACTCAAGCACAGATACGCAGTATTTT. Translating gives CASSLTDSSTDTQYF.

Points on this clone: The junction differs from germline at one of its ends, possibly a read error. This rearrangement joins TRBV30 to TRBJ2-5, with TRBD2 matching over 7 bases. CDR3 length equals 12 residues. Germline lookup yields CDR1 GTSNPN and CDR2 SVGIG (reference sequence). The CDR3 spells CASSREAETQYF. CDR3 DNA: TGTGCCTCGAGTCGGGAGGCGGAGACCCAGTACTTC.

The chain has TRBV21-1 and TRBJ2-2; the listed D gene, TRBD2, was not tested against the DNA. TRBV21-1 is tagged as a pseudogene. This CDR3 has 17 amino acids. The CDR3 region has the DNA TGTGCCAGCAGCAAAAAAGATGCCGGGACTTACACCGGGGAGCTGTTTTTT. It encodes CASSKKDAGTYTGELFF.

This sequence joins TRBV6-6 and TRBJ1-4; D is ambiguous. CDR1 and CDR2 (germline): MNHNY, SVGAGI (reference sequence). CDR3 length: 13 residues. Trimming removed 8 bases from V and 6 bases from J, with 13 bases in between. CDR3 nucleotide sequence: TGTGCCAGCCGTACCCCCCTTGATGAAAAACTGTTTTTT. Protein: CASRTPLDEKLFF.

The CDR3, as DNA: TGTGCCAGCAGGGGGACAGGGATCAATCAGCCCCAGCATTTT. Translation gives CASRGTGINQPQHF. The chain has TRBV6-1 and TRBJ1-5, with TRBD1 matching over 9 bases. The CDR3 has 14 residues. Losses at the gene ends were 6 bases for V and 3 bases for J; bases not matched to a gene: 3. The germline V gene encodes CDR1 MNHNS and CDR2 SASEGT.

The V and J genes are TRBV7-8 and TRBJ1-5, with D uncertain. Trimming cost V 5 bases and J 7 bases, with 12 bases left between them. Per the germline V gene, CDR1 is SGHVS and CDR2 is FQNEAQ. The CDR3 contains 13 residues. CDR3 loop: CASSQPSAQPQHF. Written as DNA, the CDR3 is TGTGCCAGCAGCCAACCGTCGGCCCAGCCCCAGCATTTT.

The V gene is TRBV5-5, the J gene TRBJ1-5, with D perhaps TRBD1 (5 bases). Trimming removed 0 bases at V and 3 bases at J, with 13 bases between. The CDR3 totals 16 residues. CDR1 is SGHKS, CDR2 YYEKEE, per germline (reference sequence). Written as DNA, the CDR3 is TGTGCCAGCAGCTTGGAGGGGACGGTGACCAATCAGCCCCAGCATTTT. The encoded protein is CASSLEGTVTNQPQHF.

The rearrangement joins TRBV11-1 to TRBJ1-2, with D tentatively TRBD1 (5 bases). The CDR3 has 14 residues. V was pared by 5 bases and J by 1 base, with 11 bases between. Per germline, CDR1 SGHAT and CDR2 FQDESV (reference sequence). CDR3 in DNA: TGTGCCAGCAGCCCGAATGGGGGTAACTATGGCTACACCTTC. This translates into CASSPNGGNYGYTF.